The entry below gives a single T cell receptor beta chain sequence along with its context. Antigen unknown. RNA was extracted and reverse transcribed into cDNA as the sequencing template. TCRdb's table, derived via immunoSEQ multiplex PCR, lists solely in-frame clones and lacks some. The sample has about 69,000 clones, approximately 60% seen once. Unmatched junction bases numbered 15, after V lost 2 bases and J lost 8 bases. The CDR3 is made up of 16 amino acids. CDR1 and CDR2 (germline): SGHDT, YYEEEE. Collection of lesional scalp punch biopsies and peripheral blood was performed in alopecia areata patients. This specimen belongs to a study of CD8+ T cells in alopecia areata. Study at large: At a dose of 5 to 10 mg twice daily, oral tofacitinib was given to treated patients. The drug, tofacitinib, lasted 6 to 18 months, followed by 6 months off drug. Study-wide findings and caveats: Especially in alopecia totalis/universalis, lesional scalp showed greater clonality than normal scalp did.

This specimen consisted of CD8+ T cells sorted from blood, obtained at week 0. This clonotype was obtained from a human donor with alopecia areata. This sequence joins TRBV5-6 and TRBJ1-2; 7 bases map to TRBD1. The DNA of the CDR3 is TGTGCCAGCAGCTTCGCCCTTGGGACAGTCCCCCGGGGCTACACCTTC. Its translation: CASSFALGTVPRGYTF.